This T cell receptor beta chain is drawn from a study of control samples from healthy donors and cancer patients. Libraries were prepared by immunoSEQ multiplex PCR; TCRdb keeps only in-frame clonotypes and omits some of them. This sample carries some 71,000 clones, about 90% of them seen once, and the ten largest clones take roughly a fifth. There are 21 residues in the CDR3. The sequence was obtained from a man aged 55 to 70 with lung cancer. V gene TRBV21-1 combines with J gene TRBJ2-1; TRBD1, as called in the table, went unchecked against the DNA. TRBV21-1 is an annotated pseudogene. Material for sequencing was PBMCs. The CDR3 is CASSKGFEETGSDSSYNEQFF. Written as DNA, the CDR3 is TGTGCCAGCAGCAAAGGGTTTGAGGAGACAGGGAGTGACAGCTCCTACAATGAGCAGTTCTTC.